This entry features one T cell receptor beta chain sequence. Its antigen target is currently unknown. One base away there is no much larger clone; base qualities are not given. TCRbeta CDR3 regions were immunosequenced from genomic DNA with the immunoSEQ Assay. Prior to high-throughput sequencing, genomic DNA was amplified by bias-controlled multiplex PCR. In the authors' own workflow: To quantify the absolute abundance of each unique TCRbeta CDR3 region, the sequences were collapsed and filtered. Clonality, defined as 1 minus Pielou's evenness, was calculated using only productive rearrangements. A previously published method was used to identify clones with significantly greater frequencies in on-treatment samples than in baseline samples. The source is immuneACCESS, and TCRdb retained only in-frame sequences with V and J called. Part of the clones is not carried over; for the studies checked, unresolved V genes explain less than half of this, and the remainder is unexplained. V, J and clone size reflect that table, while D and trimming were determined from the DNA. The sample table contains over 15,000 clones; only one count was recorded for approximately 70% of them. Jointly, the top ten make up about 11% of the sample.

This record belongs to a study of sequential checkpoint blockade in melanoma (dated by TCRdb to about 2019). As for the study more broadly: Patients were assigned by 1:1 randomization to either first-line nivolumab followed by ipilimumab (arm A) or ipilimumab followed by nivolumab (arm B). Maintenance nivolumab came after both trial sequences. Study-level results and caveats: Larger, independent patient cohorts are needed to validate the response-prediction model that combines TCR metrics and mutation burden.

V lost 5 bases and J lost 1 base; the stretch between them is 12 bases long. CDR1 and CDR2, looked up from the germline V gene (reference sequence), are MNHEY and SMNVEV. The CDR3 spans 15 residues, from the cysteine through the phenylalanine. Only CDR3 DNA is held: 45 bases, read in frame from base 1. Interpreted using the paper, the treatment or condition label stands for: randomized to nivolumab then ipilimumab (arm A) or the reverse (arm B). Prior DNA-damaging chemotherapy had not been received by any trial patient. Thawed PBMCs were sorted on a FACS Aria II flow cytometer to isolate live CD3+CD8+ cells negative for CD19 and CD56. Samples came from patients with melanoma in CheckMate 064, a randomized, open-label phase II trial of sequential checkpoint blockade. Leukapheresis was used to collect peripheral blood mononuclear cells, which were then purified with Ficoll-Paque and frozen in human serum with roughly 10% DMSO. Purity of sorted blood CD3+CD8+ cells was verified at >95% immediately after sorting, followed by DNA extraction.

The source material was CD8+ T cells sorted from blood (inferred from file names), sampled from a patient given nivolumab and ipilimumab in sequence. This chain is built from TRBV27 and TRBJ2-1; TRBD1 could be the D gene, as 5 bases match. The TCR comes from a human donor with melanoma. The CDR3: CASSPQTVSYNEQFF. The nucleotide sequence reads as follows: TGTGCCAGCAGTCCCCAGACAGTTTCCTACAATGAGCAGTTCTTC.